The entry that follows covers one TCR beta chain sequence. Expressed TCRB transcripts were sequenced because the isolated RNA had all been reverse transcribed beforehand. There were approximately 3.5 million reads on average in the naive, central memory and regulatory T cell samples. Here immunoSEQ multiplex PCR was the method, and the copy in TCRdb shows in-frame clones only, minus some. The sample comprises hundreds of thousands of clones, over 25% of which are singletons, and 0.06% to 0.07% rests with the top ten. Based on CD45RO/CCR7/CD25/CD127/CD95/CD27, CD4+ regulatory, stem cell-like memory, naive and central memory cells were sorted. This specimen comes from a study of beta chain features in type 1 diabetes. Sequenced sample: naive CD4+ T cells from blood. This TCR derives from a man younger than 30 in good health.

As DNA, the CDR3 is TGTGCCTGGAGTGCGACTGGAAACACCATATATTTT. It is translated as CAWSATGNTIYF. The chain couples TRBV30 to TRBJ1-3; D not certain. This CDR3 has 12 amino acids. Germline values: CDR1 GTSNPN, CDR2 SVGIG (reference sequence). Trimming left V 1 base short and J 2 bases short, with 3 bases between.